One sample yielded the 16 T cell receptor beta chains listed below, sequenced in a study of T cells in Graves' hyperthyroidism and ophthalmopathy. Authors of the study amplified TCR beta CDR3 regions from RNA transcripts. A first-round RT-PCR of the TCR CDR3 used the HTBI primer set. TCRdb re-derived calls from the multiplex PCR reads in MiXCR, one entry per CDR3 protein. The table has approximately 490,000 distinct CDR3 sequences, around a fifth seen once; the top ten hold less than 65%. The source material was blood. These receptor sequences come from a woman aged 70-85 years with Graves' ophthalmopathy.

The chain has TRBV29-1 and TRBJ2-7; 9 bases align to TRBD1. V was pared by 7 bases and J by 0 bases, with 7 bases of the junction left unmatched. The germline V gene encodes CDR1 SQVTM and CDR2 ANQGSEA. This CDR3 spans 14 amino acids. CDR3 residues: CSALDRGSSYEQYF. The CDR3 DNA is TGCAGCGCCCTCGACAGGGGGAGCTCCTACGAGCAGTACTTC.

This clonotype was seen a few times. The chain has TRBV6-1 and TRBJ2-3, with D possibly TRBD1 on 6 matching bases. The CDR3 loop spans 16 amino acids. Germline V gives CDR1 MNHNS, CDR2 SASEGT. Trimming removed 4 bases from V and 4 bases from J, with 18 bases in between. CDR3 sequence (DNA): TGTGCCAGCAGTGCGCGAAACGGAGAGGGGGCAGATACGCAGTATTTT. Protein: CASSARNGEGADTQYF.

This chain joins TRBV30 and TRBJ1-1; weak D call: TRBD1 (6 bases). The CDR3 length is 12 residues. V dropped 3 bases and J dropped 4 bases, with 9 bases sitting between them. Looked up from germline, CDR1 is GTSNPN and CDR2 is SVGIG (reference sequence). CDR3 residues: CAWSRGPTEAFF. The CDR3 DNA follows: TGTGCCTGGAGCCGGGGGCCCACTGAAGCTTTCTTT.

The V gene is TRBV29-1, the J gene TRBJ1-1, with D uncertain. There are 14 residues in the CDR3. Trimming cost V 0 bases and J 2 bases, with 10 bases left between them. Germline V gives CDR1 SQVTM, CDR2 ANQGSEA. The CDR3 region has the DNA TGCAGCGTTGAAGAAGGACCGGTTAACACTGAAGCTTTCTTT. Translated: CSVEEGPVNTEAFF. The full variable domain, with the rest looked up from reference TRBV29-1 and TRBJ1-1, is SAVISQKPSRDICQRGTSLTIQCQVDSQVTMMFWYRQQPGQSLTLIATANQGSEATYESGFVIDKFPISRPNLTFSTLTVSNMSPEDSSIYLCSVEEGPVNTEAFFGQGTRLTVV.

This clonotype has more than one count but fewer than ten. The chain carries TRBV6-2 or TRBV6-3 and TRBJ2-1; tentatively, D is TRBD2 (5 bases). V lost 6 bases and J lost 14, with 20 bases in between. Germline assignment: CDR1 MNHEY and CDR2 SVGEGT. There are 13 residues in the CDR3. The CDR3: CASSPLRAAGKFF. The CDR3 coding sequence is TGTGCCAGCAGCCCCTTGCGGGCGGCTGGGAAGTTCTTC.

Here the CDR3 reads CAWRRPASGEQYF. The CDR3 DNA reads as TGTGCCTGGAGGCGACCGGCCTCGGGGGAGCAGTACTTC. V usage is TRBV30 and J usage is TRBJ2-7; weak D call: TRBD2 (5 bases). The length of the CDR3 is 13 residues. Trimming shortened V by 3 bases and J by 7 bases, and 16 bases separated the two germline ends. The germline gives CDR1 GTSNPN, CDR2 SVGIG (reference sequence). The whole variable domain, filled in from reference TRBV30 and TRBJ2-7, reads SQTIHQWPATLVQPVGSPLSLECTVEGTSNPNLYWYRQAAGRGLQLLFYSVGIGQISSEVPQNLSASRPQDRQFILSSKKLLLSDSGFYLCAWRRPASGEQYFGPGTRLTVT.

CDR3 sequence reads: CASSNNRAGYTF. In DNA form, the CDR3 reads TGTGCCAGCAGTAACAACAGGGCTGGCTACACCTTC. The rearrangement joins TRBV3-1 to TRBJ1-2, with D maybe TRBD1 (6 bases). Per germline, CDR1 LGHDT and CDR2 YNNKEL (reference sequence). This CDR3 spans 12 amino acids. Trimming stripped 6 bases from V and 7 bases from J, with 12 bases between.

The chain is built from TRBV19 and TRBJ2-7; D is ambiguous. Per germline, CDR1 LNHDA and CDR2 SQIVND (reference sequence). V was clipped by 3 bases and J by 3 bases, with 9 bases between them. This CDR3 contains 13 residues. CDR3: CASSIGENYEQYF. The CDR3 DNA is TGTGCCAGTAGTATTGGGGAAAACTACGAGCAGTACTTC.

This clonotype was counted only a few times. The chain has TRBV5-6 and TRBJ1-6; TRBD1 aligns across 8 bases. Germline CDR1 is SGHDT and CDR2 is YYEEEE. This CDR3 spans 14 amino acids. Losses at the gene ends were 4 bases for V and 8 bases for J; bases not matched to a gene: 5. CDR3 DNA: TGTGCCAGCAGCATCACAGGGGGAGATTCACCCCTCCACTTT. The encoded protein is CASSITGGDSPLHF.

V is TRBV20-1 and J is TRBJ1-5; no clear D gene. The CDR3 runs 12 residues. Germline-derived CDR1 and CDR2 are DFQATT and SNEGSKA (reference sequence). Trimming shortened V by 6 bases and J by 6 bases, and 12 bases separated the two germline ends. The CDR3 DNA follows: TGCAGTGCCCCTAACGGGGTTCAGCCCCAGCATTTT. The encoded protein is CSAPNGVQPQHF.

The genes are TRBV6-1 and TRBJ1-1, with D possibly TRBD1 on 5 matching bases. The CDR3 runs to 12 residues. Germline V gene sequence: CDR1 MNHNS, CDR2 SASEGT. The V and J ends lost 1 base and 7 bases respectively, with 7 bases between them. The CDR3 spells CASSEGDYEAFF. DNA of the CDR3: TGTGCCAGCAGTGAAGGGGACTATGAAGCTTTCTTT.

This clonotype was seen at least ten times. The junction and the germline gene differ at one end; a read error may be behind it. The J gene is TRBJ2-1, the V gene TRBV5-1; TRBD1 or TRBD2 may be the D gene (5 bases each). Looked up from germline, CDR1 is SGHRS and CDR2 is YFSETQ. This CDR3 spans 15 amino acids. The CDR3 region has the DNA TGTGCCAGCAGCTTAGCAGGGAGCTCCTACAATGAGCAGTTCTTC. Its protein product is CASSLAGSSYNEQFF.

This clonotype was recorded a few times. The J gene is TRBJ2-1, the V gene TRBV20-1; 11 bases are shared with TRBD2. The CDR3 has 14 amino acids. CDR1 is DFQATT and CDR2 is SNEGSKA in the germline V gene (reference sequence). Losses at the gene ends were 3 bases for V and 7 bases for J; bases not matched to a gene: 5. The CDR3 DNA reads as TGCAGTGCTAGCCTTAGCGGGAGGGTTAATGAGCAGTTCTTC. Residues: CSASLSGRVNEQFF.

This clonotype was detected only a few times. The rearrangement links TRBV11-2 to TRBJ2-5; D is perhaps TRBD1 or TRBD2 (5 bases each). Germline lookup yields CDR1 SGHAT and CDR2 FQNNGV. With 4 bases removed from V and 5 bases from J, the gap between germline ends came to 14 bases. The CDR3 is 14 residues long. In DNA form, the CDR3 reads TGTGCCAGCAGCTCCCATGGGGGTAGGGAGACCCAGTACTTC. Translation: CASSSHGGRETQYF.

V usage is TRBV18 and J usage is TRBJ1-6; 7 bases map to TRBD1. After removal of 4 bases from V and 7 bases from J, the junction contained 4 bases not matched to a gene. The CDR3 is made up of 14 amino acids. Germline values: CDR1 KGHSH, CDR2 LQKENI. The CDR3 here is CASSLGGQNSPLHF. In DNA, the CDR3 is TGTGCCAGCTCACTCGGGGGACAGAATTCACCCCTCCACTTT.

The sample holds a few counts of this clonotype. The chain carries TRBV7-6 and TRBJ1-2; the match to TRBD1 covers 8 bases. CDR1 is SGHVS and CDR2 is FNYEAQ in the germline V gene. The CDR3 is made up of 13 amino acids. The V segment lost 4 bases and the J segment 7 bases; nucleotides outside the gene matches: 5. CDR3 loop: CASSSDRVGGYTF. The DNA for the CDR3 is TGTGCCAGCAGCTCGGACAGGGTGGGTGGCTACACCTTC.